The present TCR beta chain was sequenced within a study of cytomegalovirus exposure and HLA in healthy donors. Study-wide context: Some 180 million T cells yielded around 120 million unique TCR beta sequences in earlier analysis.

Trimming took 2 bases from V and 5 from J, leaving 11 bases between them. The CDR3 has 14 amino acids. Looked up from germline, CDR1 is SGHRS and CDR2 is YFSETQ. The primer mix had 60 Vbeta and 13 Jbeta primers. Libraries were prepared by immunoSEQ multiplex PCR; TCRdb keeps only in-frame clonotypes and omits some of them. The sample carries 150,000 to 200,000 clones, roughly 80% recorded once. Source material: PBMCs. The rearrangement links TRBV5-1 to TRBJ2-1, with D tentatively TRBD1 (6 bases). The TCR sequence derives from a male donor in good health and CMV-seropositive. The CDR3 spells CASSFRGGNNEQFF. In DNA form, the CDR3 reads TGCGCCAGCAGCTTCCGTGGGGGCAACAATGAGCAGTTCTTC.